This TCR beta chain stems from a study of regulatory T cells in long-lasting Graves disease. Study-wide context: Treatment with antithyroid drugs for over 5 years, together with positive TSH receptor antibodies, meant persistent Graves' disease.

The time point denotes: persistent/refractory GD, antithyroid drugs over 5 years with positive TRAb. PBMCs were the source of the RNA used for TCR sequencing. Patient provenance is recorded as an endocrinology department in Xi'an, China. Germline lookup yields CDR1 SQVTM and CDR2 ANQGSEA. The CDR3 contains 17 residues. Trimming pared 0 bases from V and 1 base from J, leaving 19 bases between. Relying on iRepertoire HTBI primers and Arm-PCR of CDR3 regions, the team built TCR beta libraries. TCRdb called the multiplex PCR reads again in MiXCR, with one record for every CDR3 protein. This table holds roughly 500,000 distinct CDR3 sequences, about 22% found once. In regard to this clonotype: Its antigen remains unknown.

Whole-study findings and limits: Segments TRBV28, TRBJ1-2 and TRBJ2-5 showed preferential usage in persistent disease. Thyroid tissue went unstudied; only peripheral blood was examined.

The receptor comes from a female donor with Graves disease. The chain has TRBV29-1 and TRBJ2-7; D may correspond to TRBD1 or TRBD2 (5 bases each). The sample consisted of peripheral blood mononuclear cells (PBMCs), taken when the disease was refractory, from a patient treated with antithyroid drugs. CDR3 nucleotides: TGCAGCGTTGAAGACTCCCCTGGGGGTTGGGGTTCCTACGAGCAGTACTTC. This translates into CSVEDSPGGWGSYEQYF.